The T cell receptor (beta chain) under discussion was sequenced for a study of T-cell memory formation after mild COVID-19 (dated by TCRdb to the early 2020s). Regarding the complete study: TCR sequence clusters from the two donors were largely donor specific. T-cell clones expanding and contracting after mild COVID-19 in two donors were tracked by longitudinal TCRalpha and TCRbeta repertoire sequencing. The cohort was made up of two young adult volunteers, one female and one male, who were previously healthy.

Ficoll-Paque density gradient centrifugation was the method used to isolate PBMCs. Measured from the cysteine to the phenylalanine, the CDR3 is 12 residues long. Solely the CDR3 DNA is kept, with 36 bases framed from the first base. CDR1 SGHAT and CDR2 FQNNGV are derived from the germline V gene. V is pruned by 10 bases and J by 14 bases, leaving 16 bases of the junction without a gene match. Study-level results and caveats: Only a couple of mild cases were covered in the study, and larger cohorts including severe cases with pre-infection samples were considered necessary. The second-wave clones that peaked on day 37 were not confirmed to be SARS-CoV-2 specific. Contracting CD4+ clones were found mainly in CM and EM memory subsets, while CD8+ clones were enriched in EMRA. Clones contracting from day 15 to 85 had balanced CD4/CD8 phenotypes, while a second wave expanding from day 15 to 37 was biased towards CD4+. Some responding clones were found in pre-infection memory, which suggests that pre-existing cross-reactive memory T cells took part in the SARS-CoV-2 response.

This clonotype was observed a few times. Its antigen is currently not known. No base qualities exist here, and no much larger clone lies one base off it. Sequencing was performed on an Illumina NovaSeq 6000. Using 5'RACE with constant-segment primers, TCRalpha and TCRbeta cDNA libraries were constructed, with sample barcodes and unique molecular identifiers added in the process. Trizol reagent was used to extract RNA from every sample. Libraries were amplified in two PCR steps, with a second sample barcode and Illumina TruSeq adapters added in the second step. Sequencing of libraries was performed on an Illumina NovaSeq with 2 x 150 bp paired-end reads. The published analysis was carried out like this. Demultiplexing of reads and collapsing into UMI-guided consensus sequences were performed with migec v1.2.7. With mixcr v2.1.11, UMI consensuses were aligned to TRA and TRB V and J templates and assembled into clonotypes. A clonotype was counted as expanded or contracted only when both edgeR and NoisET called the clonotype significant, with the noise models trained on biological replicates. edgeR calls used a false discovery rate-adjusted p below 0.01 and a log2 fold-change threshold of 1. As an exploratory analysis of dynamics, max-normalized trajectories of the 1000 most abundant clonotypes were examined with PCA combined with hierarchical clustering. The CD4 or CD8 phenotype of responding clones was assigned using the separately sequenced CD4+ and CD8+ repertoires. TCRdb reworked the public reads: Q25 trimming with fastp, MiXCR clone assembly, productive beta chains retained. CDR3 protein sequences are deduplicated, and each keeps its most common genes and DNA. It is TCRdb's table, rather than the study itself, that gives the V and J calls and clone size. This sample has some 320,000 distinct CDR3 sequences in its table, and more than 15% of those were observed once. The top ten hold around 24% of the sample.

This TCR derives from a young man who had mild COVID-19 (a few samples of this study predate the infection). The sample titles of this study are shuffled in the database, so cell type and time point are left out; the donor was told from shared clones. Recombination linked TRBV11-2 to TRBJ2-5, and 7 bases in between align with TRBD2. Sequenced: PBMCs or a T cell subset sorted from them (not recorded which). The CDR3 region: CATAGALNRPYF. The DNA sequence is TGTGCCACCGCGGGAGCCCTGAATCGACCCTACTTC.